Each of the 10 T cell receptor beta chains below was sequenced from the same sample in a study of T-cell memory formation after mild COVID-19 (dated by TCRdb to the early 2020s). Libraries were prepared through 5' RACE. The sequencer listed for this sample is Illumina NovaSeq 6000. The public sequencing data were trimmed at Q25 with fastp and processed into clonotypes with MiXCR by TCRdb, which kept only in-frame beta chains. Identical CDR3 proteins give one entry, which carries the most common genes and DNA. The sample table holds over 300,000 distinct CDR3 sequences, of which 20% to 25% were seen once. Together, the top ten hold roughly 23% of the sample. Sequenced input: PBMCs or a T cell subset sorted from them (not recorded which). These receptors were taken from a man between 18 and 29 years old who had mild COVID-19 (a few samples of this study predate the infection). The sample titles of this study are shuffled in the database, so cell type and time point are left out; the donor was told from shared clones.

The V and J genes are TRBV7-3 and TRBJ2-5; D ambiguous. Germline CDR1 SGHTA, CDR2 FQGTGA. The CDR3 is 13 amino acids. The ends were cut back, 2 bases at V and 2 bases at J, with 6 bases in the middle. CDR3 DNA sequence: TGTGCCAGCAGCTTAGCCTGGCAAGAGACCCAGTACTTC. It specifies CASSLAWQETQYF.

This clonotype was recorded a few times. The chain has TRBV7-2 and TRBJ2-2, with 7 bases matching TRBD1. V gave up 5 bases and J gave up 6 bases; unmatched junction bases: 6. Germline V gene lookup returns CDR1 SGHTA and CDR2 FQGNSA. The length of the CDR3 is 14 residues. CDR3 nucleotides: TGTGCCAGCAGCACGACAGGGTGGTCCGGGGAGCTGTTTTTT. The encoded protein is CASSTTGWSGELFF.

This chain joins TRBV12-3 or TRBV12-4 and TRBJ2-5; the match to TRBD1 covers 7 bases. V dropped 6 bases and J dropped 5; count of bases not matched to a gene: 6. The length of the CDR3 is 13 residues. The CDR3 nucleotides read TGTGCCAGCAGAAGACAGGGAAGGGAGACCCAGTACTTC. Residues: CASRRQGRETQYF.

The sample holds a few counts of this clonotype. The V call is TRBV24-1, the J call TRBJ1-2; 9 bases agree with TRBD1. CDR1 and CDR2 (germline): KGHDR, SFDVKD. V shed 9 bases and J 8 bases; nucleotides not matched to a gene: 6. The CDR3 has 12 amino acids. The CDR3 loop reads CATGQGFSGYTF. CDR3 bases: TGTGCCACCGGACAGGGGTTTTCAGGCTACACCTTC.

The rearrangement joins TRBV6-1 to TRBJ1-5; D is undetermined. The CDR3 is 14 residues long. V gave up 0 bases and J gave up 2 bases, with 5 bases separating them. Germline loops: CDR1 MNHNS, CDR2 SASEGT. In DNA, the CDR3 is TGTGCCAGCAGTGAAGCAGGCGGCAATCAGCCCCAGCATTTT. Protein: CASSEAGGNQPQHF.

This clonotype has just a few counts. The V call is TRBV7-2, the J call TRBJ2-3, with a possible D match to TRBD2 (6 bases). Germline assignment: CDR1 SGHTA and CDR2 FQGNSA. This CDR3 region has 13 residues. Trimming removed 5 bases at V and 5 bases at J, with 11 bases between. The CDR3 nucleotides read TGTGCCAGCAGCAAACCCGGGGGAGATACGCAGTATTTT. It translates to CASSKPGGDTQYF.

This clonotype was seen a handful of times. The J gene is TRBJ1-3, the V gene TRBV15; D might be TRBD1 (5 bases). This CDR3 has 15 residues. In germline, CDR1 is LNHNV, CDR2 YYDKDF (reference sequence). V shed 5 bases and J shed 4 bases, with 15 bases lying between them. The CDR3 here is CATSYAFGDGNTIYF. The CDR3 DNA sequence: TGTGCCACCAGCTACGCTTTTGGGGACGGAAACACCATATATTTT.

This clonotype was seen only a few times. The chain has TRBV7-2 and TRBJ1-2, with TRBD1 matching over 9 bases. The CDR3 is 16 residues long. Trimming removed 3 bases from V and 5 bases from J; junction bases left unmatched: 10. CDR1 and CDR2 from the germline V gene are SGHTA and FQGNSA. The CDR3: CASSLAQGARGYGYTF. CDR3 coding DNA: TGTGCCAGCAGCTTGGCACAGGGGGCGCGAGGTTATGGCTACACCTTC.

This clonotype came up a few times. V usage is TRBV7-8 and J usage is TRBJ2-7; 9 bases agree with TRBD2. The junction had 5 bases not matched to a gene; V was cut back by 6 bases and J by 2 bases. The CDR3 totals 14 residues. CDR1 and CDR2 from the germline V gene are SGHVS and FQNEAQ. The CDR3 here is CASSLAGRAYEQYV. In DNA, the CDR3 is TGTGCCAGCAGTCTAGCGGGGAGGGCCTACGAGCAGTACGTC.

The CDR3 DNA reads as TGTGCCAGCAGCTTAGGGCCAGCCTTTAGTGAAAATGAGCAGTTCTTC. Its translation: CASSLGPAFSENEQFF. The rearrangement links TRBV7-2 to TRBJ2-1; D gene ambiguous. Germline assignment: CDR1 SGHTA and CDR2 FQGNSA. The CDR3 length is 16 residues. The V and J ends lost 1 base and 7 bases respectively, with 17 bases between them.